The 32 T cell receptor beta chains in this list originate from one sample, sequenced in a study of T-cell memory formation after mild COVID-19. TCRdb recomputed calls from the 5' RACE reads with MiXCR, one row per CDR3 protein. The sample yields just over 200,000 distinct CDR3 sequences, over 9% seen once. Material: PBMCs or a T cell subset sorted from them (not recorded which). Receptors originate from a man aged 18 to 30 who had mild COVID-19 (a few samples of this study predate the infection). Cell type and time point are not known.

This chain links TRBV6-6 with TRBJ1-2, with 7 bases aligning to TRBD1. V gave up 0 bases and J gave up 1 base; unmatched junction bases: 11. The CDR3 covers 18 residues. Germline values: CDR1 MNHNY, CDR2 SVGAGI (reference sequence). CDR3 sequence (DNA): TGTGCCAGCAGTTACTCTCGGGCAGGGGGACCTCATAACTATGGCTACACCTTC. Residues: CASSYSRAGGPHNYGYTF.

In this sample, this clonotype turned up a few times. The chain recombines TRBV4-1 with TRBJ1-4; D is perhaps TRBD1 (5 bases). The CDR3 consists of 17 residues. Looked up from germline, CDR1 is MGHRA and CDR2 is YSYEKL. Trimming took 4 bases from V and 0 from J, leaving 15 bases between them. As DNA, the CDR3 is TGCGCCAGCAGCCGGAACCTCCAGGGTGCAACTAATGAAAAACTGTTTTTT. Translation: CASSRNLQGATNEKLFF.

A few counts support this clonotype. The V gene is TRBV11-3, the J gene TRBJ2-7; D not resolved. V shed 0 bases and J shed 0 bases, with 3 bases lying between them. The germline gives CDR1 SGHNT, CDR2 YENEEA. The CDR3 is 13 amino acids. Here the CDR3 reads CASSLESSYEQYV. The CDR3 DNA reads TGTGCCAGCAGCTTAGAGAGCTCCTACGAGCAGTACGTC.

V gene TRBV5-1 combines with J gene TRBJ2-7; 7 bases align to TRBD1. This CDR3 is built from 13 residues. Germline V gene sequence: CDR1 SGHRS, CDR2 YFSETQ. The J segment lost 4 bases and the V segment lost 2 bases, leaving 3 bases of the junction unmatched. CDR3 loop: CASSFGTEYEQYV. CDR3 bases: TGCGCCAGCAGCTTCGGGACAGAATACGAGCAGTACGTC.

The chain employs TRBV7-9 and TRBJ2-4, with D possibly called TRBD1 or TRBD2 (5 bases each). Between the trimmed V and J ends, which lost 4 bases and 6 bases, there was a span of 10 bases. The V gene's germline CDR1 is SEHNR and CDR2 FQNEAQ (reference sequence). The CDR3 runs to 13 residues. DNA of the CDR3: TGTGCCAGCAGCTCCGGGACCCGAAACATTCAGTACTTC. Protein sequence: CASSSGTRNIQYF.

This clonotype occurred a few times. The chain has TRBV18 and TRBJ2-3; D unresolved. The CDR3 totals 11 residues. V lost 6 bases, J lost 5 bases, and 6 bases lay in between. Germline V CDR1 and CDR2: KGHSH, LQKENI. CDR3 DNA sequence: TGTGCCAGCTCCCAGCAAGATACGCAGTATTTT. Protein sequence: CASSQQDTQYF. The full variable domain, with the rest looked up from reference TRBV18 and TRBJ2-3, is NAGVMQNPRHLVRRRGQEARLRCSPMKGHSHVYWYRQLPEEGLKFMVYLQKENIIDESGMPKERFSAEFPKEGPSILRIQQVVRGDSAAYFCASSQQDTQYFGPGTRLTVL.

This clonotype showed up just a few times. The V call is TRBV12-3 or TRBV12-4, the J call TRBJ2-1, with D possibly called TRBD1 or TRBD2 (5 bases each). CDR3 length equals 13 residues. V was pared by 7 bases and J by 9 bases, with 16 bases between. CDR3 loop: CASNTPGAVEQFF. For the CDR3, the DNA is TGTGCCAGCAACACCCCCGGGGCGGTTGAGCAGTTCTTC.

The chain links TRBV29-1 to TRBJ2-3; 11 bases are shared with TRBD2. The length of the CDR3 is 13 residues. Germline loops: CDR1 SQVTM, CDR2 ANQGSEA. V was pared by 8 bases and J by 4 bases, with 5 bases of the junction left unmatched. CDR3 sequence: CSHSGGVADTQYF. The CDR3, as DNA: TGCAGCCATAGCGGGGGGGTTGCAGATACGCAGTATTTT.

CDR3 residues: CASSTTAGGPLTQYF. The CDR3 nucleotides are TGTGCCAGCTCAACTACGGCGGGGGGCCCTCTGACCCAGTACTTC. The V call is TRBV18, the J call TRBJ2-5; the match to TRBD2 covers 8 bases. The CDR3 is made up of 15 amino acids. The germline V gene encodes CDR1 KGHSH and CDR2 LQKENI. V dropped 5 bases and J dropped 7; count of bases not matched to a gene: 12.

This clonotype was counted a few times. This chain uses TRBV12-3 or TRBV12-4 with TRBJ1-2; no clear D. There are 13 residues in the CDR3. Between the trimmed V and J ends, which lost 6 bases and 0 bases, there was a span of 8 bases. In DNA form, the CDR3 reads TGTGCCAGCAGCCGGGTCCCTAACTATGGCTACACCTTC. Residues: CASSRVPNYGYTF.

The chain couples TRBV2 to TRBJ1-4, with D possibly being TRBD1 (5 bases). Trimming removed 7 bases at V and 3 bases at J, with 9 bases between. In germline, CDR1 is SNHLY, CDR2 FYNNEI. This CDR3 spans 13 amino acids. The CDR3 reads CASKRGANEKLFF. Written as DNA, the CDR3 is TGTGCCAGCAAAAGGGGAGCTAATGAAAAACTGTTTTTT.

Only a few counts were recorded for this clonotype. CDR3 sequence: CASSLGGGLSSYNEQFF. CDR3 nucleotides: TGTGCCAGCAGCTTAGGGGGGGGTCTAAGCTCCTACAATGAGCAGTTCTTC. This sequence joins TRBV7-2 and TRBJ2-1, with TRBD2 matching 7 bases. This CDR3 has 17 residues. The germline V gene has CDR1 SGHTA and CDR2 FQGNSA. J lost 0 bases, V lost 1 base, and 6 bases had no gene match. Based on the CDR3 plus reference TRBV7-2 and TRBJ2-1, the full variable domain is GAGVSQSPSNKVTEKGKDVELRCDPISGHTALYWYRQSLGQGLEFLIYFQGNSAPDKSGLPSDRFSAERTGGSVSTLTIQRTQQEDSAVYLCASSLGGGLSSYNEQFFGPGTRLTVL.

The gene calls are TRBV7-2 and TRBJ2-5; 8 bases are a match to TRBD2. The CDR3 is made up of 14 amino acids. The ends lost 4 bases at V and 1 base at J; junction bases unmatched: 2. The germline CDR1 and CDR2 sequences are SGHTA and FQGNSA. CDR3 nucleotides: TGTGCCAGCAGCTACAGCGGGAGCCAAGAGACCCAGTACTTC. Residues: CASSYSGSQETQYF. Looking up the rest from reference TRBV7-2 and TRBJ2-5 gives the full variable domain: GAGVSQSPSNKVTEKGKDVELRCDPISGHTALYWYRQSLGQGLEFLIYFQGNSAPDKSGLPSDRFSAERTGGSVSTLTIQRTQQEDSAVYLCASSYSGSQETQYFGPGTRLLVL.

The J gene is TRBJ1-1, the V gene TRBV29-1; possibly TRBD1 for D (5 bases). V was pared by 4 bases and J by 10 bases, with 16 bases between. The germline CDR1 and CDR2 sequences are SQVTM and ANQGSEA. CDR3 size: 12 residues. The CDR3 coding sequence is TGCAGCGTTGGGCCCGGGGCCCCGGGAGCTTTCTTT. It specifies CSVGPGAPGAFF. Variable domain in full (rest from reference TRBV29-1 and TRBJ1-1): SAVISQKPSRDICQRGTSLTIQCQVDSQVTMMFWYRQQPGQSLTLIATANQGSEATYESGFVIDKFPISRPNLTFSTLTVSNMSPEDSSIYLCSVGPGAPGAFFGQGTRLTVV.

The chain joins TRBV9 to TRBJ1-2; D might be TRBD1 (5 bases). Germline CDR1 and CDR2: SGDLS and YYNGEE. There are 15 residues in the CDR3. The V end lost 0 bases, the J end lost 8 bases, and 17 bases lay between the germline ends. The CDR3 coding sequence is TGTGCCAGCAGCGTAGGGCGCAGCGGGGGAGGCGGCTACACCTTC. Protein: CASSVGRSGGGGYTF.

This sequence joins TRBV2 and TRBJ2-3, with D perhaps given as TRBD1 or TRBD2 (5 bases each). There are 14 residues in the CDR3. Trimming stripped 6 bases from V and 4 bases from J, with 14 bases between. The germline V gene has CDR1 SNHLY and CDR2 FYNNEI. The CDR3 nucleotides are TGTGCCAGCAGAAGCAGACGGGACGCAGATACGCAGTATTTT. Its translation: CASRSRRDADTQYF.

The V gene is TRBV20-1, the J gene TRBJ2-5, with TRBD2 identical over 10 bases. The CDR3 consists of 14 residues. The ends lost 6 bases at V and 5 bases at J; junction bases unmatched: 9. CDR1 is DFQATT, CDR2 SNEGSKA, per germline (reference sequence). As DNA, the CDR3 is TGCAGTGCAACCGGGACTAGCGTTTCGGAGACCCAGTACTTC. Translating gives CSATGTSVSETQYF.

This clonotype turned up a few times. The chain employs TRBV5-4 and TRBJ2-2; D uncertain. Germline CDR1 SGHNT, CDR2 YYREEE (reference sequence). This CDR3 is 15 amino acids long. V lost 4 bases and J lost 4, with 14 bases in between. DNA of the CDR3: TGTGCCAGCAGCAGTGGTGGGCGCGTCACCGGGGAGCTGTTTTTT. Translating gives CASSSGGRVTGELFF.

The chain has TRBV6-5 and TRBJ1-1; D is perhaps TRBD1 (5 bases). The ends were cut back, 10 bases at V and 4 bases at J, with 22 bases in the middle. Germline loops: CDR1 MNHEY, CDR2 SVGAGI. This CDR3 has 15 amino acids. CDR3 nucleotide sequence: TGTGCCACCGTCCGGGGGAGGGGAGTCGGCACTGAAGCTTTCTTT. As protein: CATVRGRGVGTEAFF.

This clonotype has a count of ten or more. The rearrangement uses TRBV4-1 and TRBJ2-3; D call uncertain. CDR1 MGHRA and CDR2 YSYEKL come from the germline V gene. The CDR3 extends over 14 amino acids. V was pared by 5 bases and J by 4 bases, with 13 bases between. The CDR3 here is CASSAPGGPDTQYF. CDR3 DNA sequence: TGCGCCAGCAGCGCCCCGGGTGGTCCAGATACGCAGTATTTT.

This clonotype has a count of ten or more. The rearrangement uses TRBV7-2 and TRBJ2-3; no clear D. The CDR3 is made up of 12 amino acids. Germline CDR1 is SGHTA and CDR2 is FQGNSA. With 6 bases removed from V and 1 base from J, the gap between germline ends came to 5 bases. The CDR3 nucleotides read TGTGCCAGCAGGCAGGGCACAGATACGCAGTATTTT. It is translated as CASRQGTDTQYF.

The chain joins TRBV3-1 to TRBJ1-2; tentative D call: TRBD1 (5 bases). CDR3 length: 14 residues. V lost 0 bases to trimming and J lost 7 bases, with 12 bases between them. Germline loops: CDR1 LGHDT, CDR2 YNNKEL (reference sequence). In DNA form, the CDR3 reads TGTGCCAGCAGCCAAGAATCGAGGGGCGGTGGCTACACCTTC. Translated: CASSQESRGGGYTF.

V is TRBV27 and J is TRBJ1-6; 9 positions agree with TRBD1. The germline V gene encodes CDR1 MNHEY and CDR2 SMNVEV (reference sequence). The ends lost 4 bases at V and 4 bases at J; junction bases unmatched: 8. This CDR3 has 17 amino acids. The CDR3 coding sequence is TGTGCCAGCAGTTCCCCGGGACAGGGAGGATATAATTCACCCCTCCACTTT. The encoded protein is CASSSPGQGGYNSPLHF.

The CDR3 sequence is CSARTSGGRLLSTDTQYF. DNA for the CDR3: TGCAGTGCCAGGACTAGCGGGGGCCGACTATTGAGCACAGATACGCAGTATTTT. J is TRBJ2-3 and V is TRBV20-1; 13 bases agree with TRBD2. V was pared by 6 bases and J by 0 bases, with 12 bases of the junction left unmatched. This CDR3 is 18 amino acids long. CDR1 is DFQATT, CDR2 SNEGSKA, per germline (reference sequence).

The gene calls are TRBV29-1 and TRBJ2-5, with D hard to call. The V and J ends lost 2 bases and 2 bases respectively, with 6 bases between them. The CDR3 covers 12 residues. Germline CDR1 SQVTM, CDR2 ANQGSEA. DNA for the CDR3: TGCAGCGTTGAATCACAGCAAGAGACCCAGTACTTC. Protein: CSVESQQETQYF.

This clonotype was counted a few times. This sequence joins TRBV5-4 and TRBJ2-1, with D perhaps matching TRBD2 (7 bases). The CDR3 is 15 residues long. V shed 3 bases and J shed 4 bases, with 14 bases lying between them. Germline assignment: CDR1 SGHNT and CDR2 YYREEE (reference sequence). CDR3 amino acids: CASSSAGARYNEQFF. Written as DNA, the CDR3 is TGTGCCAGCAGCTCGGCGGGGGCCCGATACAATGAGCAGTTCTTC.

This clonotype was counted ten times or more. The CDR3 reads CASSTRREQYF. The CDR3 DNA reads as TGTGCCAGCAGCACAAGGAGGGAGCAGTACTTC. J is TRBJ2-7 and V is TRBV12-3 or TRBV12-4; the D gene is possibly TRBD2 (5 bases). The V and J ends lost 6 bases and 7 bases respectively, with 10 bases between them. There are 11 residues in the CDR3.

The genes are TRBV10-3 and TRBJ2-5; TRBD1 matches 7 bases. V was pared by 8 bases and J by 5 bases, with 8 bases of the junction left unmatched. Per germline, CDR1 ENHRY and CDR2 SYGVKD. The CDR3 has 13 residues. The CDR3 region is CAIADRVGETQYF. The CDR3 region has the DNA TGTGCCATCGCCGACAGGGTTGGCGAGACCCAGTACTTC.

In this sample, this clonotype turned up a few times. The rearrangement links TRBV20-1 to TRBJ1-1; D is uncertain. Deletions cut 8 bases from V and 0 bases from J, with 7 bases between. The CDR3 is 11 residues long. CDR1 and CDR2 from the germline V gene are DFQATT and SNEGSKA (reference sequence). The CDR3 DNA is TGCAGTCCGAGGGTGAACACTGAAGCTTTCTTT. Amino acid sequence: CSPRVNTEAFF.

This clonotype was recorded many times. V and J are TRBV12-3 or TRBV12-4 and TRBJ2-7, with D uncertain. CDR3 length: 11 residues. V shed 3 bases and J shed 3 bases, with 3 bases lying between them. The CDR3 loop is CASSFDYEQYF. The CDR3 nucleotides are TGTGCCAGCAGTTTTGACTACGAGCAGTACTTC.

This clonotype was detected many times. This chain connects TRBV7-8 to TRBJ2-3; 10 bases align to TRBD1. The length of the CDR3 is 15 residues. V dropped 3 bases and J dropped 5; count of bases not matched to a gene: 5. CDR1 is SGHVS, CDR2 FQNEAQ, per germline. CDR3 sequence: CASSFRDRGRDTQYF. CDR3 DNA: TGTGCCAGCAGCTTCCGGGACAGGGGTAGAGATACGCAGTATTTT.

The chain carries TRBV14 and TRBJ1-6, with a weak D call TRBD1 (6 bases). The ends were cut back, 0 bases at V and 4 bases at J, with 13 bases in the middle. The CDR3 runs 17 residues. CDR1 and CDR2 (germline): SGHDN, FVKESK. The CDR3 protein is CASSQDYSGVYNSPLHF. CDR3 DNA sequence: TGTGCCAGCAGCCAAGATTATTCAGGGGTGTATAATTCACCCCTCCACTTT.